This TCR beta chain stems from a study of naive and memory T cell subsets. V lost 1 base and J 14 bases, leaving 13 bases between the germline ends. CDR3 size: 11 residues. CDR1 and CDR2 from the germline V gene are GTSNPN and SVGIG (reference sequence). The SP2 primer and nested alpha and beta constant region primers amplified ligated cDNA in four rounds. TCRdb re-analysed the 5' RACE reads in MiXCR, keeping a single row per CDR3 protein. Of tens of thousands of distinct CDR3 sequences detected, under 10% appear once; the ten largest clones hold approximately 9.7%. A UMI-containing oligonucleotide was joined by 3' ligation to the TCR cDNA template. Reverse transcription used DNase-treated unsorted total RNA, aiming for roughly 1 to 1,100 ng.

This receptor was obtained from a female donor in good health. V usage is TRBV30 and J usage is TRBJ2-3; weak D call: TRBD1 (6 bases). DNA for the CDR3: TGTGCCTGGAGTGACAGGGTTAGGTGGTATTTT. Translated, it gives CAWSDRVRWYF.